This T cell receptor (beta chain) appears in the sequencing data of a study of blood T cells in healthy people across ages. Whole-study findings and limits: The study regarded diversity estimates from one million T cells as underestimates. Roughly linear declines in TCR beta diversity per million T cells occurred with age.

Trimming took 8 bases from V and 3 from J, leaving 19 bases between them. CDR3 length: 15 residues. CDR1 and CDR2 (germline): MDHEN, SYDVKM. Drawn from each donor were around 9.1 milliliters of peripheral blood. About this clonotype: What it binds is unknown.

Combining a sample-barcoded 5' primer with a J-beta primer mix, a second PCR ran for about 7 to 11 cycles. The authors tagged each cDNA molecule using a template-switch adaptor with 12 random nucleotides. TCRdb processed the 5' RACE reads anew with MiXCR; each CDR3 protein has one entry. The table shows around 1.5 million distinct CDR3 sequences, with about 32% occurring only once. The V and J genes are TRBV28 and TRBJ2-5, with a weak D call TRBD2 (6 bases). The receptor was derived from a woman younger than 45 in good health. Sequenced material: blood. Here the CDR3 reads CASLLTGPGEETQYF. The CDR3 region has the DNA TGTGCCAGCCTATTAACCGGGCCGGGGGAAGAGACCCAGTACTTC.